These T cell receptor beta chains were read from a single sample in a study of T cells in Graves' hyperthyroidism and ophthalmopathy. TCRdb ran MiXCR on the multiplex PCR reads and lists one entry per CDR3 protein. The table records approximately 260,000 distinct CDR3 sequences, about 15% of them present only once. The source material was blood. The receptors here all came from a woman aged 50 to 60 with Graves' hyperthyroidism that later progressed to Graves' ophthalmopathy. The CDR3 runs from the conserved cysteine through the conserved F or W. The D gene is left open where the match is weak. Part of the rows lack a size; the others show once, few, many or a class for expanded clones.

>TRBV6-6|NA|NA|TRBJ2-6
TGTGCCAGCAGGCCAGGGAGCTCTGGGGCCAACGTCCTGACTTTC
CASRPGSSGANVLTF
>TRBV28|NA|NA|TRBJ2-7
TGTGCCAGCAGTCCCCCGGGTGGGGCTGCCTACGAGCAGTACTTC
CASSPPGGAAYEQYF
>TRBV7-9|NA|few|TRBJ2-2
TGTGCCAGCAGCATCAGTACCGGGGAGCTGTTTTTT
CASSISTGELFF
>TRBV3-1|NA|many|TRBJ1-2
TGTGCCAGCAGCCAGAAACAGAATTGGAACTATGGCTACACCTTC
CASSQKQNWNYGYTF
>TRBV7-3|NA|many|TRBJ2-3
TGTGCCAGCAGCTTAGGATGGGCCCCGAACACAGATACGCAGTATTTT
CASSLGWAPNTDTQYF
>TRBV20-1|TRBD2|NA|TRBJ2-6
TGCAGTGCTAGCCCTCTAGGAGCGGGAGGAGGGAGTTATGGGGCCAACGTCCTGACTTTC
CSASPLGAGGGSYGANVLTF
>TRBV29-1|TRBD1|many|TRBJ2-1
TGCAGCGTTGAGAGACGGGACAGGGGCTACAATGAGCAGTTCTTC
CSVERRDRGYNEQFF
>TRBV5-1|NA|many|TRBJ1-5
TGCGCCAGCAGCTTGGCCCCGGGGAATAGCAATCAGCCCCAGCATTTT
CASSLAPGNSNQPQHF
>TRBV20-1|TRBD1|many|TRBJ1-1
TGCAAACACGACAGGGGGGGGATGAACACTGAAGCTTTCTTT
CKHDRGGMNTEAFF
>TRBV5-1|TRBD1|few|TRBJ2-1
TGCGCCAGCCGACAGGGTGGGACCTACAATGAGCAGTTCTTC
CASRQGGTYNEQFF
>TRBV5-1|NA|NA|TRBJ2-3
TGCGCCAGCAACCGGGGGCAGTCCACAGATACGCAGTATTTT
CASNRGQSTDTQYF
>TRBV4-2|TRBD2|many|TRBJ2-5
TGTGCCAGCAGCCACCAGACGACTAGCGGGAGCGATGAGACCCAGTACTTC
CASSHQTTSGSDETQYF
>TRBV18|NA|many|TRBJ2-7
TGTGCCAGCTCACCACCGTGGGGGAAAAACTCCTACGAGCAGTACTTC
CASSPPWGKNSYEQYF
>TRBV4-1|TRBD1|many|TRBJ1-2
TGCGCCAGCAGCCAAGTATATGGGACAGCTACTAACTATGGCTACACCTTC
CASSQVYGTATNYGYTF
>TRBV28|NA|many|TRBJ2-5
TGTGCCAGCCGTCGCTGGGGGACCCAGTACTTC
CASRRWGTQYF
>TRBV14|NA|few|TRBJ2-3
TGTGCCAGCAGCCCTCTTAGGCTAGCCCAAGATACGCAGTATTTT
CASSPLRLAQDTQYF
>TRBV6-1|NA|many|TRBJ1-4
TGTGCCAGTTCCGGTCTGGGGGCGAATAATGAAAAACTGTTTTTT
CASSGLGANNEKLFF
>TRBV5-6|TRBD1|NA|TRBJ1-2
TGTGCCAGCAGCCCACGGGGGGACAGGGGGCTGTTGGGCTACACCTTC
CASSPRGDRGLLGYTF
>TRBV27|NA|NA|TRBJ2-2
TGTGCCAGCACCTTGGGGCAGGGGAACACCGGGGAGCTGTTTTTT
CASTLGQGNTGELFF
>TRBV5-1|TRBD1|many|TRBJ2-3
TGCGCCAGCAGCCCGACAGGGACCCCCGGAGATACGCAGTATTTT
CASSPTGTPGDTQYF
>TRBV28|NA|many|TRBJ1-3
TGTGCCAGCAGTTTACGCGGACTCTCTGGAAACACCATATATTTT
CASSLRGLSGNTIYF
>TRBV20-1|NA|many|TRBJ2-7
TGCAGTGCTCCCAGGCCCTTTGGCGGCGAGCAGTACTTC
CSAPRPFGGEQYF
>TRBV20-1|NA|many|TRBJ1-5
TGCAGTGCTAGAGATATTCGGGGCAATCAGCCCCAGCATTTT
CSARDIRGNQPQHF
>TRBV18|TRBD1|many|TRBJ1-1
TGTGCCAGCTCGCAGACAGGGTTTGACACTGAAGCTTTCTTT
CASSQTGFDTEAFF
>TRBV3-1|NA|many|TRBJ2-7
TGTGCCAGCAGCTGGCGTAGGTCCTACGAGCAGTACTTC
CASSWRRSYEQYF
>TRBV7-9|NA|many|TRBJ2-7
TGTGCCAGCAGCTCCCGCCGCACAAGCTCCTACGAGCAGTACTTC
CASSSRRTSSYEQYF
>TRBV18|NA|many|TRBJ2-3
TGTGCCAGCTCACCAAATGCGATGAGGGGCACAGATACGCAGTATTTT
CASSPNAMRGTDTQYF
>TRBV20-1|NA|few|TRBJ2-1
TGCAGGATTTCGGGACGGCATTACAATGAGCAGTTCTTC
CRISGRHYNEQFF
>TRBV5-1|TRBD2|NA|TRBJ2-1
TGCGCCAGCAGTAGCGGGAGGGGGCGGTCCAATGAGCAGTTCTTC
CASSSGRGRSNEQFF
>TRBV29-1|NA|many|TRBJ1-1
TGCAGCGTCAACGGGGGAGCGAACACTGAAGCTTTCTTT
CSVNGGANTEAFF
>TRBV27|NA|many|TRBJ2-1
TGTGCCAGCAGTTTCGAGGGGTCCTACAATGAGCAGTTCTTC
CASSFEGSYNEQFF
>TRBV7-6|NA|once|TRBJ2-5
TGTGCCAGCACAAGGAGGGGTTTAGAAGAGACCCAGTACTTC
CASTRRGLEETQYF
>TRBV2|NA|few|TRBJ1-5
TGTGCCAGCACCGAGGGCAGGGCCAGCGTTCAGCCCCAGCATTTT
CASTEGRASVQPQHF
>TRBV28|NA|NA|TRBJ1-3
TGTGCCAGCACCCCTGGGGTTTCAGGAAACACCATATATTTT
CASTPGVSGNTIYF
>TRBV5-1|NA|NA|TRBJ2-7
TGCGCCAGCAGCTTGGAGGCGGGATCAGCTTACGAGCAGTACTTC
CASSLEAGSAYEQYF